The T cell receptor (beta chain) described here comes from a study of CD8 T cells in Susac syndrome. After extraction with the RNeasy kit, about 0.45 to 1 ug of the RNA was reverse transcribed using random hexamers. MiXCR, applied by TCRdb to the immunoSEQ multiplex PCR reads, yields one record per CDR3 protein. The sample includes about 200,000 distinct CDR3 sequences, more than 85% of them seen just once. The ends lost 5 bases at V and 5 bases at J; junction bases unmatched: 12. This CDR3 comprises 17 residues. Germline lookup yields CDR1 MNHEY and CDR2 SVGEGT. The chain links TRBV6-2 or TRBV6-3 to TRBJ2-1, with TRBD1 matching over 10 bases. Sequencing was performed on CD4+ T cells from PBMCs. The TCR was taken from a human donor with multiple sclerosis. The CDR3 nucleotides read TGTGCCAGCAGTCAACCACCGGGACAGGGGACGAACAATGAGCAGTTCTTC. It yields the protein CASSQPPGQGTNNEQFF.